This T cell receptor beta chain was recorded in a study of sequential checkpoint blockade in melanoma. Sequenced by immunoSEQ multiplex PCR; TCRdb stores in-frame clones only, minus some. The sample shows around 40,000 clones, about nine tenths of them seen only once. Germline V gene lookup returns CDR1 MNHEY and CDR2 SMNVEV (reference sequence). The CDR3 covers 15 residues. V shed 2 bases and J shed 2 bases, with 10 bases lying between them. Noted treatment: randomized to nivolumab then ipilimumab (arm A) or the reverse (arm B). The V call is TRBV27, the J call TRBJ1-5; D is ambiguous. The sequence was collected from a human donor with melanoma. The source material was CD8+ T cells sorted from blood (inferred from file names), sampled from a patient given nivolumab and ipilimumab in sequence. The CDR3 here is CASSLTVFGNQPQHF. DNA of the CDR3: TGTGCCAGCAGTTTAACGGTATTCGGCAATCAGCCCCAGCATTTT.